This is a list of T cell receptor beta chains from one sample in a study of T cell repertoires in aging, cancer and after chemotherapy. A single record per CDR3 protein comes from TCRdb applying MiXCR to the multiplex PCR reads. The data contain about 1,800 distinct CDR3 sequences, more than 25% of them singletons. The sequenced sample consisted of blood. The receptors come from a human donor with a blood cancer. The CDR3 runs from the conserved cysteine through the conserved F or W. D genes are given only for firm matches. Not all rows give a size; the values are once, few, many and, for expanded clones, a class.

d_call	v_call	clone_size	j_call	cdr3_aa	cdr3_nt
TRBD1	TRBV6-5	.	TRBJ2-2	CASSRTGVPGELFF	TGTGCCAGCAGTCGTACAGGGGTACCCGGGGAGCTGTTTTTT
.	TRBV6-5	few	TRBJ2-1	CASSTGAPSYNEQFF	TGTGCCAGCAGTACAGGAGCCCCCTCCTACAATGAGCAGTTCTTC
.	TRBV5-4	.	TRBJ1-1	CASSDGDSNTEAFF	TGTGCCAGCAGCGACGGAGACAGTAACACTGAAGCTTTCTTT
TRBD1	TRBV5-4	.	TRBJ2-7	CASHTRDRVHEQYF	TGTGCCAGCCATACTAGGGACAGGGTGCACGAGCAGTACTTC
.	TRBV9	.	TRBJ1-3	CASSVGGPGNTIYF	TGTGCCAGCAGCGTAGGGGGCCCTGGAAACACCATATATTTT
.	TRBV20-1	.	TRBJ1-3	CSARLRGGQRDVGNTIYF	TGCAGTGCTAGACTCCGAGGGGGGCAACGGGATGTTGGAAACACCATATATTTT
TRBD2	TRBV10-3	few	TRBJ2-5	CAISEGLAGSQETQYF	TGTGCCATCAGTGAGGGACTAGCGGGGAGCCAAGAGACCCAGTACTTC
.	TRBV6-5	few	TRBJ1-5	CASSELGGQPQHF	TGTGCCAGCAGTGAACTAGGGGGTCAGCCCCAGCATTTT
.	TRBV5-4	few	TRBJ1-1	CASSRGAEAFF	TGTGCCAGCAGCCGGGGGGCTGAAGCTTTCTTT
TRBD1	TRBV18	.	TRBJ2-3	CASSIQGALTDTQYF	TGTGCCAGCTCAATACAGGGGGCCCTTACAGATACGCAGTATTTT
TRBD2	TRBV6-5	.	TRBJ2-2	CASSLSGGSTGELFF	TGTGCCAGCAGTCTAAGCGGGGGGTCCACCGGGGAGCTGTTTTTT
.	TRBV12-3/TRBV12-4	once	TRBJ2-5	CATRLGVQETQYF	TGTGCCACCCGACTGGGGGTTCAAGAGACCCAGTACTTC
.	TRBV6-1	.	TRBJ2-7	CATTLGETYEQYF	TGTGCCACCACTCTAGGGGAAACCTACGAGCAGTACTTC
.	TRBV12-3/TRBV12-4	few	TRBJ2-3	CASSSPGRGTDTQYF	TGTGCCAGCAGCTCCCCGGGCAGGGGCACAGATACGCAGTATTTT